This T cell receptor beta chain was sequenced for a study of blood T cell repertoires in COVID-19. Study details: The United States, Italy and Spain were the sources of the acute and convalescent COVID-19 samples. In each case, the material was cDNA or gDNA derived from T cells, B-cell-depleted T cells, or PBMCs.

CDR3 length: 14 amino acids. Germline trimming cut 4 bases from V and 6 bases from J; bases unmatched to any gene: 8. Germline V lookup: CDR1 SGHNT, CDR2 YYREEE (reference sequence). There are a few counts of this clone. As originally analysed: Reference gene primer amplification gave nucleated cell count estimates. Measured with immunoSEQ multiplex PCR; TCRdb has only the in-frame clones, and not every one. The V and J calls and clone size come from that table; D and trimming were worked out from the DNA. The data contain fewer than 250,000 clones, about 83% of them singletons. This receptor was obtained from a woman aged 45 to 65 with acute or convalescent COVID-19. This sequence joins TRBV5-4 and TRBJ1-2, with 8 positions matching TRBD1. Sequenced sample: peripheral blood. The CDR3 nucleotides read TGTGCCAGCAGCGCAGACAGGGGACTGGATGGCTACACCTTC. This encodes CASSADRGLDGYTF.